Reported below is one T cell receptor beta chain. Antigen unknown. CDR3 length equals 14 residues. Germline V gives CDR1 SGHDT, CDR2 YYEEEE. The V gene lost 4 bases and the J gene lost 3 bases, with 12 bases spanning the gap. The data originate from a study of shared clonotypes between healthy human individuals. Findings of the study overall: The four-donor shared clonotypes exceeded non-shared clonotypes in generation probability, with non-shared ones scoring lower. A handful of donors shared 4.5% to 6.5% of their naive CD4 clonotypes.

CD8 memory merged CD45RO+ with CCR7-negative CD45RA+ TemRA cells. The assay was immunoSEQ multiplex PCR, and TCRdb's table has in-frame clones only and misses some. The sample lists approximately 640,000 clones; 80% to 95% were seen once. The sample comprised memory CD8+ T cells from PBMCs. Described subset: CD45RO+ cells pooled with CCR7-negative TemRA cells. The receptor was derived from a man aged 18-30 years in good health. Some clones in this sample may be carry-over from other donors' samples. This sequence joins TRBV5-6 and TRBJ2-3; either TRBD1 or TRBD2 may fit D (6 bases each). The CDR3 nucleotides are TGTGCCAGCAGCCTAAGGGGGGTAACAGATACGCAGTATTTT. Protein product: CASSLRGVTDTQYF. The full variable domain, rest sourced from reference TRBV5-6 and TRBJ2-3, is DAGVTQSPTHLIKTRGQQVTLRCSPKSGHDTVSWYQQALGQGPQFIFQYYEEEERQRGNFPDRFSGHQFPNYSSELNVNALLLGDSALYLCASSLRGVTDTQYFGPGTRLTVL.